This TCR beta chain is drawn from a study of T cell repertoires in cytomegalovirus infection. Study at large: Signatures in public TCR beta sequences pointed to both CMV infection and matching HLA type.

Germline loops: CDR1 MDHEN, CDR2 SYDVKM. V gave up 4 bases and J gave up 2 bases; unmatched junction bases: 8. This CDR3 is 15 amino acids long. This clonotype was recorded many times. TCRdb processed the reads anew with MiXCR; each CDR3 protein has one entry. The sample yields about 490,000 distinct CDR3 sequences, 16% seen once. This TCR was recovered from a human donor in good health (CMV status not recorded). Some clones in this sample may be carry-over from other donors' samples. The rearrangement joins TRBV28 to TRBJ2-7; 7 bases match TRBD1. The sample was CD8+ T cells from PBMCs. DNA for the CDR3: TGTGCCAGCAGTTCCAGGGGGACAGTTCCCTACGAGCAGTACTTC. Translating gives CASSSRGTVPYEQYF.